The entry below gives a single T cell receptor beta chain sequence along with its context. No antigen is known for it. This sample stems from a study of blood T cells in healthy people across ages. Primed by a sample-barcoded 5' primer and a J-beta primer mix, a second PCR proceeded for 7 to 11 cycles. TCRdb processed the 5' RACE reads anew with MiXCR; each CDR3 protein has one entry. The profile shows 1.8 million or so distinct CDR3 sequences, 39% of them singletons. General observations from the study: Roughly linear age-related decline in beta diversity appeared, significant by age 40.

V was shortened by 2 bases and J by 0 bases, with 10 bases between the two germline ends. The CDR3 totals 15 residues. The rearrangement joins TRBV12-3 or TRBV12-4 to TRBJ1-1; a possible D gene is TRBD1 (6 bases). The origin of this receptor is a human donor in good health. Input material: blood. The CDR3 spells CASSLRGFMNTEAFF. CDR3 nucleotides: TGTGCCAGCAGTTTAAGGGGGTTCATGAACACTGAAGCTTTCTTT.